This T cell receptor beta chain was captured by sequencing in a study of CD8 T cells in cerebrospinal fluid in Alzheimer's disease. Study-level background: Plate-based nested PCR sequencing and droplet-based sequencing measured CSF T cell clonal expansion. Regarding the study as a whole: Alzheimer's patients were not enriched for EBV-specific clones, which were not the most expanded. No causal link between EBV and Alzheimer's follows from EBV-specific cerebrospinal fluid TCRs, authors warned.

TCRdb reprocessed the 10x single-cell sequencing reads and stores each CDR3 protein as one record, lacking DNA. The sample has some 1,500 distinct CDR3 sequences. CDR1 SGHRS and CDR2 YFSETQ come from the germline V gene. CDR3 size: 15 residues. About this clonotype: Its antigen is unidentified.

The sample consisted of cerebrospinal fluid. This chain connects TRBV5-1 to TRBJ2-3; the D gene TCRdb calls, TRBD2, cannot be checked with no DNA. The receptor was derived from a human donor with mild cognitive impairment. This CDR3 reads CASSGGLAGIYTQYF. Complete variable domain (other parts from reference TRBV5-1 and TRBJ2-3): KAGVTQTPRYLIKTRGQQVTLSCSPISGHRSVSWYQQTPGQGLQFLFEYFSETQRNKGNFPGRFSGRQFSNSRSEMNVSTLELGDSALYLCASSGGLAGIYTQYFGPGTRLTVL.